This entry concerns a single T cell receptor beta chain. Primers included in the PCR were 60 Vbeta and 13 Jbeta primers. The data were produced by immunoSEQ multiplex PCR, yet TCRdb's version contains in-frame clones alone and is incomplete. This sample lists about 130,000 clones; its ten largest clones have over 1.5%. Donors in the study were healthy people who gave bone marrow. V was trimmed by 3 bases and J by 0 bases, leaving 13 bases between them. Germline CDR1 reads SGDLS; CDR2 reads YYNGEE. The CDR3 runs 16 residues. This sample was included in a study of cytomegalovirus exposure and HLA in healthy donors.

The chain joins TRBV9 to TRBJ2-1; D gene unclear. This TCR came from a man younger than 35 in good health and CMV-seronegative. Input material: PBMCs. CDR3 nucleotide sequence: TGTGCCAGCAGCGCAAGTAACAGATTCTCCTACAATGAGCAGTTCTTC. This gives the protein CASSASNRFSYNEQFF.